This passage covers 10 T cell receptor beta chains from one sample sequenced in a study of blood T cell repertoires in COVID-19 (dated by TCRdb to the early 2020s). Library method: the immunoSEQ multiplex PCR assay. This is the immuneACCESS table as TCRdb keeps it, with only in-frame sequences that have V and J called. A part of the clones is gone; compared with another copy, unresolved V genes explain less than half, and the rest is unexplained. The sample includes about half a million clones, with around 85% observed a single time. Under 4% of the sample lies in the top ten. Material: peripheral blood. All receptors derive from a human donor in a cohort sampled during active COVID-19.

V is TRBV5-6 and J is TRBJ1-1; no firm D call. CDR3 length: 13 residues. Germline V gives CDR1 SGHDT, CDR2 YYEEEE. The ends were cut back, 5 bases at V and 0 bases at J, with 8 bases in the middle. Here the CDR3 reads CASRQFMNTEAFF. CDR3 coding DNA: TGTGCCAGCAGACAGTTCATGAACACTGAAGCTTTCTTT.

This sequence joins TRBV28 and TRBJ2-7, with 10 bases fitting TRBD2. V lost 6 bases to trimming and J lost 6 bases; unmatched junction nucleotides: 11. Germline V gene lookup returns CDR1 MDHEN and CDR2 SYDVKM. The CDR3 is 15 amino acids. CDR3 residues: CASSPPSGRNSEQYF. In nucleotides, the CDR3 is TGTGCCAGCAGCCCTCCTAGCGGGAGAAACTCCGAGCAGTACTTC.

There are a few counts of this clone. The chain is built from TRBV10-3 and TRBJ2-1; TRBD1 aligns across 7 bases. Germline V gene data show CDR1 as ENHRY and CDR2 as SYGVKD. The CDR3 contains 14 residues. J was trimmed by 4 bases and V by 3 bases; bases with no gene match: 3. The CDR3 loop is CAISEGQAYNEQFF. CDR3 nucleotides: TGTGCCATCAGTGAAGGACAGGCGTACAATGAGCAGTTCTTC.

This rearrangement joins TRBV7-2 to TRBJ2-5, with TRBD2 matching over 9 bases. Trimming took 1 base from V and 5 from J; bases not matched to a gene: 8. The CDR3 is 16 residues long. Germline values: CDR1 SGHTA, CDR2 FQGNSA. The CDR3 spells CASSLVWREGRETQYF. The CDR3 nucleotides read TGTGCCAGCAGCTTAGTATGGCGGGAGGGCCGCGAGACCCAGTACTTC.

This chain connects TRBV4-2 to TRBJ1-4, with no clear D. V lost 0 bases, J lost 4 bases, and 9 bases lay in between. From germline, CDR1 is LGHNA and CDR2 YNFKEQ. The CDR3 sequence is 15 residues long. This chain's CDR3 is CASSQDWQINEKLFF. In DNA form, the CDR3 reads TGTGCCAGCAGCCAAGATTGGCAGATTAATGAAAAACTGTTTTTT.

The chain employs TRBV7-8 and TRBJ1-2, with a weak D call TRBD1 (6 bases). V lost 5 bases and J lost 1, with 11 bases in between. This CDR3 spans 14 amino acids. Germline CDR1 is SGHVS and CDR2 is FQNEAQ. CDR3 DNA sequence: TGTGCCAGCAGCCAGGGGAACATTAACTATGGCTACACCTTC. It translates to CASSQGNINYGYTF.

The chain joins TRBV5-8 to TRBJ2-3, with TRBD1 matching 7 bases. Germline lookup yields CDR1 SGHTS and CDR2 YDEGEE. This CDR3 contains 14 residues. V dropped 3 bases and J dropped 8; count of bases not matched to a gene: 9. As DNA, the CDR3 is TGTGCCAGCAGCTCGGACAGGTTAGGGGGTACGCAGTATTTT. This sequence encodes CASSSDRLGGTQYF.

The chain links TRBV3-1 (or the pseudogene TRBV3-2) to TRBJ2-1, with D perhaps TRBD2 (6 bases). Germline V gene lookup returns CDR1 LGHDT and CDR2 YNNKEL (reference sequence). Trimming removed 4 bases from V and 4 bases from J, with 14 bases in between. The CDR3 contains 15 residues. CDR3: CASSLAELAYNEQFF. CDR3 DNA sequence: TGTGCCAGCAGCCTTGCGGAACTAGCTTACAATGAGCAGTTCTTC.

In DNA form, the CDR3 reads TGTGCCAGCAGTTTGGGACAGCACATGAACACTGAAGCTTTCTTT. Encoded protein: CASSLGQHMNTEAFF. J is TRBJ1-1 and V is TRBV28, with 7 bases identical to TRBD1. CDR3 length equals 15 residues. V gave up 3 bases and J gave up 0 bases; unmatched junction bases: 4. Germline-derived CDR1 and CDR2 are MDHEN and SYDVKM.

V and J are TRBV2 and TRBJ1-4, with TRBD1 matching over 8 bases. This CDR3 has 16 residues. J was trimmed by 8 bases and V by 3 bases; bases with no gene match: 11. The V gene's germline CDR1 is SNHLY and CDR2 FYNNEI. Written as DNA, the CDR3 is TGTGCCAGCAGTGATGGGACCAGGGGGCGAGGGGAAAAACTGTTTTTT. Amino acid sequence: CASSDGTRGRGEKLFF.